Listed below are T cell receptor beta chains from one sample, sequenced in a study of control samples from healthy donors and cancer patients. Sequencing used immunoSEQ multiplex PCR; TCRdb keeps in-frame clones, though not all of them. Of 150,000 to 200,000 clones in the sample, almost 90% are singletons; the top ten hold more than 1.5%. Sequencing was done on a sample of blood. Every receptor here comes from a man younger than 30 in good health. CDR3s include the opening cysteine and the closing phenylalanine or tryptophan. Not all rows give a size; the values are once, few, many and, for expanded clones, a class.

J gene,clone size,V gene,CDR3 protein
TRBJ2-3,.,TRBV3-1/TRBV3-2,CASSPLRGGQADTQYF
TRBJ2-3,.,TRBV19,CASSIRLEADTQYF
TRBJ2-7,once,TRBV4-2,CASSQVTRGAYEQYF
TRBJ2-1,.,TRBV7-8,CASSLESRSEQFF
TRBJ1-1,.,TRBV9,CASSVGQGVRTEAFF
TRBJ2-1,few,TRBV4-2,CASSQDTSGSYNEQFF
TRBJ2-7,.,TRBV6-6,CASSYMGLNYEQYF
TRBJ2-6,.,TRBV6-5,CASSYGGTGANVLTF
TRBJ2-3,.,TRBV5-1,CASTHLGSRTDTQYF
TRBJ2-7,.,TRBV27,CASRSSGTGDYEQYF
TRBJ1-1,.,TRBV5-5,CASNNRPPTEAFF
TRBJ2-7,.,TRBV21-1,CASSPPLGQPDAGYYEQYF
TRBJ2-1,once,TRBV5-1,CASSFVAGKDEQFF
TRBJ2-3,.,TRBV6-2/TRBV6-3,CASSYSSNVQDTQYF
TRBJ1-1,many,TRBV20-1,CSASYRAGVIAEAFF
TRBJ1-6,.,TRBV2,CASRARGSGSPPLHF